Listed below are T cell receptor beta chains from one sample, sequenced in a study of blood T cell repertoires in COVID-19. Clones were read by immunoSEQ multiplex PCR, and TCRdb kept only the in-frame ones, dropping some. Found here are about 73,000 clones, 83% of them singletons; the top ten hold roughly 5.6%. Input material: peripheral blood. Source of these receptors: a man in his forties or fifties with active COVID-19. Both conserved end residues are part of each CDR3. The D gene is left open where the match is weak. Some rows have no size entry. The others give once, few or many, or a class for an expanded clone.

V	D	size	length	J	CDR3	DNA
TRBV19	NA	NA	16	TRBJ1-6	CASSINRNPDNSPLHF	TGTGCCAGTAGTATAAACAGAAACCCGGATAATTCACCCCTCCACTTT
TRBV5-1	TRBD1	NA	18	TRBJ1-5	CASSLATGVGVSNQPQHF	TGCGCCAGCAGCCTAGCGACAGGGGTAGGGGTTAGCAATCAGCCCCAGCATTTT
TRBV29-1	TRBD1	NA	12	TRBJ1-2	CSVGDRSSGYTF	TGCAGCGTGGGGGACAGGTCTTCTGGCTACACCTTC
TRBV14	NA	NA	16	TRBJ2-7	CASSQGLFKGLGEQYF	TGTGCCAGCAGCCAGGGACTCTTCAAGGGGCTGGGCGAGCAGTACTTC
TRBV5-1	TRBD1	NA	14	TRBJ1-2	CASSFDDRGSGYTF	TGCGCCAGCAGCTTTGACGACAGGGGTTCGGGCTACACCTTC
TRBV18	NA	NA	12	TRBJ2-7	CASSYISYEQYF	TGTGCCAGCTCATATATCTCCTACGAGCAGTACTTC
TRBV5-1	NA	few	13	TRBJ1-1	CASSSTGNTEAFF	TGCGCCAGCAGCTCAACAGGGAACACTGAAGCTTTCTTT
TRBV28	NA	NA	15	TRBJ2-7	CASSLSRETAYEQYF	TGTGCCAGCAGTTTATCACGGGAGACAGCCTACGAGCAGTACTTC
TRBV7-2	TRBD1	few	14	TRBJ2-1	CASSFPQGGNEQFF	TGTGCCAGCAGCTTTCCACAGGGGGGCAATGAGCAGTTCTTC
TRBV7-2	TRBD2	NA	18	TRBJ2-2	CASSFGRSGSDGAGELFF	TGTGCCAGCAGTTTCGGGCGGAGCGGGAGTGACGGAGCCGGGGAGCTGTTTTTT
TRBV27	NA	NA	15	TRBJ1-5	CASRPWDSSNQPQHF	TGTGCCAGCAGACCTTGGGACTCGAGCAATCAGCCCCAGCATTTT
TRBV16	NA	NA	15	TRBJ2-1	CASSPDLAVHNEQFF	TGTGCCAGCAGTCCTGACTTAGCGGTCCACAATGAGCAGTTCTTC
TRBV5-5	NA	many	17	TRBJ2-1	CASQEGSGLGPYNEQFF	TGTGCCAGCCAGGAGGGTAGCGGTCTAGGTCCCTACAATGAGCAGTTCTTC
TRBV2	NA	NA	13	TRBJ2-7	CASSEKIWAAQYF	TGTGCCAGCAGTGAAAAAATTTGGGCAGCCCAGTACTTC
TRBV5-1	NA	NA	15	TRBJ1-1	CASRGGEHLNTEAFF	TGCGCCAGCAGGGGAGGGGAACATCTGAACACTGAAGCTTTCTTT
TRBV6-6	NA	NA	16	TRBJ1-1	CASSYSLGAGDTEAFF	TGTGCCAGCAGTTACTCGCTGGGGGCTGGGGACACTGAAGCTTTCTTT
TRBV6-5	TRBD1	NA	13	TRBJ1-5	CASSPQGGQPQHF	TGTGCCAGCAGCCCACAGGGGGGGCAGCCCCAGCATTTT
TRBV7-2	NA	NA	16	TRBJ2-2	CASSLAYGEITGELFF	TGTGCCAGCAGCTTAGCGTACGGGGAAATCACCGGGGAGCTGTTTTTT
TRBV6-2/TRBV6-3	TRBD2	NA	14	TRBJ2-7	CASSYVGGIYEQYF	TGTGCCAGCAGTTATGTGGGAGGGATCTACGAGCAGTACTTC
TRBV7-3	TRBD2	NA	18	TRBJ2-3	CASSPSYRAAGGPDTQYF	TGTGCCAGCAGCCCCTCTTATCGGGCAGCGGGGGGCCCAGATACGCAGTATTTT
TRBV18	NA	NA	13	TRBJ2-3	CASSPRRGDTQYF	TGTGCCAGCTCACCACGGAGGGGAGATACGCAGTATTTT
TRBV28	TRBD2	NA	16	TRBJ2-3	CASSPGAPSGSLTQYF	TGTGCCAGCAGCCCGGGGGCCCCTAGCGGGAGCCTTACGCAGTATTTT
TRBV5-1	TRBD2	NA	16	TRBJ2-1	CASTLVPGTTYNEQFF	TGCGCCAGCACTCTCGTGCCCGGGACTACCTACAATGAGCAGTTCTTC
TRBV7-2	TRBD2	NA	13	TRBJ2-2	CASSFTSAGELFF	TGTGCCAGCAGCTTCACTAGCGCCGGGGAGCTGTTTTTT
TRBV13	NA	few	13	TRBJ2-1	CASSNAGTPDLFF	TGTGCCAGCAGCAACGCCGGGACTCCTGATCTGTTCTTC
TRBV4-1	TRBD1	NA	13	TRBJ1-2	CASLGQGDYGYTF	TGCGCCAGCCTAGGACAGGGAGACTATGGCTACACCTTC